This entry describes one T cell receptor (beta chain). Its matching antigen is unknown. Only in-frame clones appear in the TCRdb table, and some are missing; sequencing was by immunoSEQ multiplex PCR. The table has about 13,000 clones, 65% to 80% seen once. Time point denoted: after neoadjuvant nivolumab, at surgical resection. These newly diagnosed stage II-IVA oral cavity squamous cell carcinoma patients had no prior systemic or radiation treatment. The ends were cut back, 1 base at V and 4 bases at J, with 16 bases in the middle. The germline gives CDR1 MNHEY, CDR2 SMNVEV (reference sequence). The CDR3 covers 16 residues. These data belong to a study of neoadjuvant anti-PD-1 for oral cavity cancer. Study-level findings and limits: Only a few patients per response group were TCR-analyzed; validation needed. Pretreatment Treg/Th17 ratio correlated inversely with post-treatment tumor clonality.

The sample in question was PBMCs, obtained after nivolumab (anti-PD-1) treatment. The clonotype was recovered from a person aged 35 to 85 with oral cavity squamous cell carcinoma. The chain combines TRBV27 with TRBJ2-5; D could derive from TRBD1 or TRBD2 (5 bases each). The CDR3 sequence is CASSLWGSNLIETQYF. DNA of the CDR3: TGTGCCAGCAGTTTATGGGGGTCCAACCTCATAGAGACCCAGTACTTC.